Listed below are T cell receptor beta chains from one sample, sequenced in a study of blood T cell repertoires in COVID-19. Repertoires were generated with immunoSEQ multiplex PCR, while TCRdb's copy carries only in-frame clones and drops some. The profile shows over 85,000 clones, 85% of them singletons. The material sequenced was peripheral blood. These receptors all stem from an elderly man with acute or convalescent COVID-19. The CDR3 runs from the conserved cysteine through the conserved F or W. The D gene is left open where the match is weak. Size tells how often a clone was seen (once, few, many) or the class of an expanded clone, and some rows leave it out.

DNA	CDR3	D	V	J	size
TGTGCCAGCACTCGGGAGCTTAACTATGGCTACACCTTC	CASTRELNYGYTF	-	TRBV28	TRBJ1-2	-
TGTGCCAGTAGTATTCAGGGAGGTGGAAACACCATATATTTT	CASSIQGGGNTIYF	-	TRBV19	TRBJ1-3	-
TGTGCTAGCAGCTTTGAATTAGACAATGAGCAGTTCTTC	CASSFELDNEQFF	-	TRBV7-7	TRBJ2-1	-
TGTGCCAGCAGCTTGGTAGCCGGGATTAATGAAAAACTGTTTTTT	CASSLVAGINEKLFF	-	TRBV5-6	TRBJ1-4	-
TGTGCCAGCAGTCCCCGGTCGGGGCTAGCGGGAGTTGAGACCCAGTACTTC	CASSPRSGLAGVETQYF	TRBD2	TRBV28	TRBJ2-5	-
TGTGCCAGCAGTTACTCGACCGGCGGTGGCTACACCTTC	CASSYSTGGGYTF	-	TRBV6-5	TRBJ1-2	few
TGTGCCAGCACCTCTAACTATGGCTACACCTTC	CASTSNYGYTF	-	TRBV9	TRBJ1-2	-
TGTGCCAGCAGCTCGGGACTAGCGGGAGTCGAGCAGTACTTC	CASSSGLAGVEQYF	TRBD2	TRBV5-4	TRBJ2-7	-
TGCAGCGCGGCTAGCGGTACCTACGAGCAGTACTTC	CSAASGTYEQYF	TRBD2	TRBV29-1	TRBJ2-7	-
TGTGCCTGGAATCACAGGATTAATGAAAAACTGTTTTTT	CAWNHRINEKLFF	-	TRBV30	TRBJ1-4	-
TGTGCCAGAAGCACCTCCGGGACTAGCGTCCCGTTCCAAGAGACCCAGTACTTC	CARSTSGTSVPFQETQYF	-	TRBV7-5	TRBJ2-5	-
TGTGCCAGTAGTATAGGGCTAGAAACGCAGTATTTT	CASSIGLETQYF	-	TRBV19	TRBJ2-3	-
TGTGCCAGCCGAACAGGAGGGGGGGATGGCGAGCAGTACTTC	CASRTGGGDGEQYF	-	TRBV28	TRBJ2-7	-
TGTGCCAGCTCACCTCGGACTAGCGGGAGGAATGAGCAGTTCTTC	CASSPRTSGRNEQFF	TRBD2	TRBV18	TRBJ2-1	-
TGTGCCAGCAGCACCGGACTAGCGGAAGACAATGAGCAGTTCTTC	CASSTGLAEDNEQFF	TRBD2	TRBV7-9	TRBJ2-1	-
TGTGCCAGCAGCTTTTTACAGGGGACAGATACGCAGTATTTT	CASSFLQGTDTQYF	TRBD1	TRBV11-2	TRBJ2-3	-
TGTGCCAGCAGGCTCTCCGGGACAGGCGAAAAACTGTTTTTT	CASRLSGTGEKLFF	TRBD1	TRBV28	TRBJ1-4	-
TGTGCCAGCAGTCCAGGACAGGGGTTCGCTGAAGCTTTCTTT	CASSPGQGFAEAFF	TRBD1	TRBV27	TRBJ1-1	once
TGTGCCAGCAGTGAAATCGGCAGGGGCGCAAAAGAGACCCAGTACTTC	CASSEIGRGAKETQYF	-	TRBV2	TRBJ2-5	-
TGTGCCAGCAGCCCTCTTGGGGCCAACGTCCTGACTTTC	CASSPLGANVLTF	-	TRBV7-8	TRBJ2-6	-
TGCGCCAGCAGTGAGACAGGGGATGAAGCTTTCTTT	CASSETGDEAFF	TRBD1	TRBV10-2	TRBJ1-1	-
TGTGCCAGCAGCCAAAGCGGGGGCTTCTACGAGCAGTACTTC	CASSQSGGFYEQYF	TRBD2	TRBV3-1/TRBV3-2	TRBJ2-7	-
TGCGCCAGCAGCTTACAGCCTGGATACAATGAGCAGTTCTTC	CASSLQPGYNEQFF	-	TRBV5-1	TRBJ2-1	-
TGTGCCAGCAGCTTGGGACTCCAAGAGACCCAGTACTTC	CASSLGLQETQYF	-	TRBV11-1	TRBJ2-5	few
TGTGCCAGTAAACCGGGACTAGTGAACACCGGGGAGCTGTTTTTT	CASKPGLVNTGELFF	TRBD2	TRBV19	TRBJ2-2	few
TGTGCCAGCAGTCCCCGGGACAGCTATGCAACTAATGAAAAACTGTTTTTT	CASSPRDSYATNEKLFF	TRBD1	TRBV25-1	TRBJ1-4	-
TGTGCCAGCAGCCGGGACAGGGACCCTAACTATGGCTACACCTTC	CASSRDRDPNYGYTF	TRBD1	TRBV4-2	TRBJ1-2	-
TGTGCCATCAGTGGGGGGGGGAGTAGCGGGAGGGACTACGAGCAGTACTTC	CAISGGGSSGRDYEQYF	TRBD2	TRBV10-3	TRBJ2-7	-
TGTGCCAGCAGTTTATCGCGGGACAGTCCAAGACAGTACTTC	CASSLSRDSPRQYF	-	TRBV27	TRBJ2-7	once
TGTGCCAGCAGTGACGACAGACAAATGAACACTGAAGCTTTCTTT	CASSDDRQMNTEAFF	-	TRBV25-1	TRBJ1-1	-
TGTGCCAGCAGTGAACGGGGTTCGCTCCAAGAGACCCAGTACTTC	CASSERGSLQETQYF	-	TRBV2	TRBJ2-5	-
TGTGCCAGCCCTAGTCCGAACACCGGGGAGCTGTTTTTT	CASPSPNTGELFF	-	TRBV28	TRBJ2-2	-
TGTGCCAGCAGTGAATCATGGGGGCGCAATCAGCCCCAGCATTTT	CASSESWGRNQPQHF	-	TRBV6-1	TRBJ1-5	-
TGTGCCAGCAGTGAAGTAGCGGGAGCCCACTACGAGCAGTACTTC	CASSEVAGAHYEQYF	TRBD2	TRBV6-1	TRBJ2-7	once
TGTGCCAGCAGCGTAGACGTCGGGGAAGAGACCCAGTACTTC	CASSVDVGEETQYF	-	TRBV9	TRBJ2-5	once
TGTGCCAGCAGCCGAGAGGGACTAGCAGGACGGACATACGAGCAGTACTTC	CASSREGLAGRTYEQYF	TRBD2	TRBV3-1/TRBV3-2	TRBJ2-7	-
TGTGCCAGCAGCCGGAGGGGAACTGAAGCTTTCTTT	CASSRRGTEAFF	-	TRBV6-5	TRBJ1-1	-
TGTGCCAGCAGCTTACGGACGGGGGGCTATCCAGATACGCAGTATTTT	CASSLRTGGYPDTQYF	-	TRBV7-8	TRBJ2-3	-
TGTGCCAGCAGCCAAGACAGGGGCTCCGACTATGGCTACACCTTC	CASSQDRGSDYGYTF	-	TRBV4-2	TRBJ1-2	-
TGTGCCAGCAGTCCCGGGACTAGCGGGATTAGAAACACCGGGGAGCTGTTTTTT	CASSPGTSGIRNTGELFF	TRBD2	TRBV27	TRBJ2-2	-
TGCGCCAGCAGCTTGGGTGGAGTTCAGGAGACCCAGTACTTC	CASSLGGVQETQYF	-	TRBV5-1	TRBJ2-5	few
TGTGCCAGTAGCGGGACTAGCGGGGCCCCCGGGGAGCTGTTTTTT	CASSGTSGAPGELFF	TRBD2	TRBV19	TRBJ2-2	-
TGTGCCAGCAGCATCGCCGGGGCCTACAATGAGCAGTTCTTC	CASSIAGAYNEQFF	-	TRBV7-3	TRBJ2-1	-
TGTGCCAGCCGAGACAGGCCTCACGAGCAGTACTTC	CASRDRPHEQYF	-	TRBV10-3	TRBJ2-7	-
TGCGCCAGCAGCTTGGGTACTAAAACAGATACGCAGTATTTT	CASSLGTKTDTQYF	-	TRBV5-1	TRBJ2-3	-
TGTGCCAGCAGCTTAGGGGGAGGCCAAGAGACCCAGTACTTC	CASSLGGGQETQYF	-	TRBV11-2	TRBJ2-5	-
TGTGCCAGCAGTGGTGAGCCGAACACCGGGGAGCTGTTTTTT	CASSGEPNTGELFF	-	TRBV7-9	TRBJ2-2	-